The rows below give T cell receptor beta chains drawn from one sample of a study of T-cell memory formation after mild COVID-19. One entry per CDR3 protein, called by TCRdb with MiXCR from the 5' RACE reads. The sample records 300,000 to 350,000 distinct CDR3 sequences, roughly 13% being singletons. Sequencing was performed on PBMCs or a T cell subset sorted from them (not recorded which). These TCRs come from a man in his late teens or twenties who had mild COVID-19 (a few samples of this study predate the infection). Cell type and time point are not known. The CDR3 runs from the conserved cysteine through the conserved F or W. Fields, in order: clone size, V gene, J gene, D gene, CDR3 DNA, CDR3 protein. The D gene is left open where the match is weak. Some rows mark clone size as missing; the rest say once, few, many or name a class of expanded clone.

clone_size: few; v_call: TRBV7-9; j_call: TRBJ2-2; d_call: NA; cdr3_nt: TGTGCCAGCAGCCCCCCCTGGGTAGGGGGTAACACCGGGGAGCTGTTTTTT; cdr3_aa: CASSPPWVGGNTGELFF
clone_size: few; v_call: TRBV5-6; j_call: TRBJ2-7; d_call: TRBD1; cdr3_nt: TGTGCCAGCAGCTGGGGGACAGGGGCCTACGAGCAGTACTTC; cdr3_aa: CASSWGTGAYEQYF
clone_size: NA; v_call: TRBV4-3; j_call: TRBJ2-1; d_call: TRBD2; cdr3_nt: TGCGCCAGCAGCCGACTAGCGGGGGGGCCTATTGGCTACAATGAGCAGTTCTTC; cdr3_aa: CASSRLAGGPIGYNEQFF
clone_size: few; v_call: TRBV28; j_call: TRBJ1-2; d_call: NA; cdr3_nt: TGTGCCAGCAGTTTGCACGGGAGCGGCTACACCTTC; cdr3_aa: CASSLHGSGYTF
clone_size: NA; v_call: TRBV5-1; j_call: TRBJ1-2; d_call: NA; cdr3_nt: TGCGCCAGCAGCTTAACAGGGTCCCATGGCTACACCTTC; cdr3_aa: CASSLTGSHGYTF
clone_size: many; v_call: TRBV7-9; j_call: TRBJ1-5; d_call: NA; cdr3_nt: TGTGCCAGCTGGTCAGGGGATAGCAATCAGCCCCAGCATTTT; cdr3_aa: CASWSGDSNQPQHF
clone_size: many; v_call: TRBV12-3/TRBV12-4; j_call: TRBJ1-4; d_call: NA; cdr3_nt: TGTGCCAGCAGTTTAAACGGGGGCATGGGAGAAAAACTGTTTTTT; cdr3_aa: CASSLNGGMGEKLFF
clone_size: NA; v_call: TRBV3-1; j_call: TRBJ2-5; d_call: TRBD1; cdr3_nt: TGTGCCAGCAGCCAAGATACAGGGGGCGGAGAGACCCAGTACTTC; cdr3_aa: CASSQDTGGGETQYF
clone_size: NA; v_call: TRBV7-9; j_call: TRBJ1-1; d_call: NA; cdr3_nt: TGTGCCAGCAGCTATTCGGACACTGAAGCTTTCTTT; cdr3_aa: CASSYSDTEAFF
clone_size: few; v_call: TRBV7-2; j_call: TRBJ2-3; d_call: NA; cdr3_nt: TGTGCCAGCAGCCTAGCCCAGAGGAGCAATACGCAGTATTTT; cdr3_aa: CASSLAQRSNTQYF
clone_size: NA; v_call: TRBV6-1; j_call: TRBJ1-1; d_call: TRBD1; cdr3_nt: TGTGCCAGCAGGAAGGACGACAGGGGCGTCACTGAAGCTTTCTTT; cdr3_aa: CASRKDDRGVTEAFF
clone_size: NA; v_call: TRBV6-5; j_call: TRBJ1-5; d_call: NA; cdr3_nt: TGTGCCAGCAGTTACTCGAGGGCCGCAGATCAGCCCCAGCATTTT; cdr3_aa: CASSYSRAADQPQHF
clone_size: NA; v_call: TRBV7-3; j_call: TRBJ2-3; d_call: TRBD2; cdr3_nt: TGTGCCAGCAGCTTGAGCGGGGGGATCACAGATACGCAGTATTTT; cdr3_aa: CASSLSGGITDTQYF
clone_size: NA; v_call: TRBV7-9; j_call: TRBJ2-7; d_call: TRBD1; cdr3_nt: TGTGCCAGCAGCTCGGGACAGGGGATAGCTAGCGAGCAGTACTTC; cdr3_aa: CASSSGQGIASEQYF
clone_size: NA; v_call: TRBV5-8; j_call: TRBJ1-1; d_call: NA; cdr3_nt: TGTGCCAGCACTCAGGGGTGGGTTACTGAAGCTTTCTTT; cdr3_aa: CASTQGWVTEAFF
clone_size: few; v_call: TRBV5-5; j_call: TRBJ1-2; d_call: TRBD1; cdr3_nt: TGTGCCAGCAGCCCCGGACAGGGCTCCCTTGGCTACACCTTC; cdr3_aa: CASSPGQGSLGYTF
clone_size: NA; v_call: TRBV7-9; j_call: TRBJ1-2; d_call: NA; cdr3_nt: TGTGCCAGCAGCTTAGTTGGGACAACGGATGGCTACACCTTC; cdr3_aa: CASSLVGTTDGYTF
clone_size: few; v_call: TRBV6-1; j_call: TRBJ1-5; d_call: NA; cdr3_nt: TGTGCCAGCAGTGAAACGGGCGCTCAGCCCCAGCATTTT; cdr3_aa: CASSETGAQPQHF